The 11 T cell receptor beta chains given below trace back to one sample, sequenced in a study of CD8+CD57+ T cells in acquired aplastic anemia. Genomic DNA was employed as the template in profiling TCR beta VDJ and CDR3. MiXCR, applied by TCRdb to the reads, yields one record per CDR3 protein. The repertoire includes approximately 250,000 distinct CDR3 sequences, approximately 82% of them detected once, and approximately 42% sits in the top ten. All sequencing subjects had displayed CD8+CD57+ cell expansion on flow cytometry. Sequenced: sorted CD4+, CD8+, or CD8+CD57+ T cells (not recorded which) from PBMCs. These receptors all stem from a human donor with aplastic anemia.

This clonotype is a singleton in its sample. Since no conserved phenylalanine or tryptophan closes the CDR3, a read error is the likely cause. The limits of the CDR3 on the DNA are not certain, so only TCRdb's listed CDR3 is given. This chain uses TRBV7-9 with TRBJ2-3; the D call in the table, TRBD1, was not verified against the DNA. CDR1 is SEHNR and CDR2 is FQNEAQ in the germline V gene (reference sequence). The CDR3 sequence runs 13 residues, both termini included. The CDR3 protein is CASSYVPGETLFV.

The chain links TRBV7-9 to TRBJ1-1, with TRBD1 as a possible D gene (5 bases). CDR3 size: 17 residues. Germline CDR1 is SEHNR and CDR2 is FQNEAQ (reference sequence). The V and J ends lost 4 bases and 3 bases respectively, with 21 bases between them. This chain's CDR3 is CASSWGGSGGGDTEAFF. The CDR3 DNA sequence: TGTGCCAGCAGCTGGGGGGGAAGCGGGGGGGGAGACACTGAAGCTTTCTTT. Combining the CDR3 with reference TRBV7-9 and TRBJ1-1 gives the whole variable domain DTGVSQNPRHKITKRGQNVTFRCDPISEHNRLYWYRQTLGQGPEFLTYFQNEAQLEKSRLLSDRFSAERPKGSFSTLEIQRTEQGDSAMYLCASSWGGSGGGDTEAFFGQGTRLTVV.

Concerning this clonotype itself: One end of the junction varies from germline; a read error may be responsible. V gene TRBV2 combines with J gene TRBJ2-3; TRBD1 aligns across 7 bases. CDR1 is SNHLY and CDR2 is FYNNEI in the germline V gene. This CDR3 is 12 amino acids long. CDR3 sequence reads: CASREGGDTQYF. In DNA form, the CDR3 reads TGTGCCAGCAGGGAAGGGGGCGATACGCAGTATTTT. Full variable domain (remainder filled in from reference TRBV2 and TRBJ2-3): EPEVTQTPSHQVTQMGQEVILRCVPISNHLYFYWYRQILGQKVEFLVSFYNNEISEKSEIFDDQFSVERPDGSNFTLKIRSTKLEDSAMYFCASREGGDTQYFGPGTRLTVL.

On this clonotype itself: At one of its ends the junction is not consistent with the germline gene, which may arise from a read error. The rearrangement links TRBV7-2 to TRBJ2-7, with a weak D call TRBD2 (5 bases). Germline V gives CDR1 SGHTA, CDR2 FQGNSA. The CDR3 extends over 13 amino acids. DNA for the CDR3: TGTGCCAGCAGCCCAGCCGGAGGCCCCGAGACGCAGTTC. This codes for CASSPAGGPETQF.

A remark on this clonotype: It is likely a read error, because the conserved phenylalanine at the end of the CDR3 is missing. No DNA is shown, since the ends of the CDR3 on it are uncertain; the CDR3 is the one TCRdb lists. CDR3 loop: CASSQVAASADEQFFGP. The gene calls are TRBV7-2 and TRBJ2-1; the listed D gene, TRBD2, was not tested against the DNA. Counting both end residues, the CDR3 totals 17 amino acids. Per germline, CDR1 SGHTA and CDR2 FQGNSA.

With respect to this clonotype: The junction and the germline gene differ at one end; a read error may be behind it. J is TRBJ2-6 and V is TRBV7-8; 10 nucleotides match TRBD2. This CDR3 has 17 residues. From germline, CDR1 is SGHVS and CDR2 FQNEAQ. CDR3 DNA: TGTGCCAGCAGCCTAGCGGGGGTCCCCGATACGGCCAACGTCCTGACTTTC. This sequence encodes CASSLAGVPDTANVLTF.

The chain couples TRBV20-1 to TRBJ2-3; 7 bases fit TRBD2. The length of the CDR3 is 10 residues. Germline V CDR1 and CDR2: DFQATT, SNEGSKA (reference sequence). Germline trimming cut 6 bases from V and 8 bases from J; bases unmatched to any gene: 2. The chain's CDR3 is CSAIAGTQYF. The CDR3 region has the DNA TGCAGTGCGATAGCGGGTACGCAGTATTTT.

CDR3 region: CASSPRRQGTTSTQYF. CDR3 DNA: TGTGCCAGCAGCCCACGCCGACAGGGTACAACCAGTACCCAGTACTTC. The chain couples TRBV9 to TRBJ2-5; 7 nucleotides line up with TRBD1. The CDR3 is made up of 16 amino acids. The germline V gene has CDR1 SGDLS and CDR2 YYNGEE. J gave up 8 bases and V 4 bases, and 17 bases lay outside the gene matches.

V gene TRBV7-8 combines with J gene TRBJ2-1; D call uncertain. The V and J ends lost 8 bases and 2 bases respectively, with 16 bases between them. Germline V CDR1 and CDR2: SGHVS, FQNEAQ. This CDR3 region has 15 residues. The CDR3 bases are TGTGCCAGCTCCTTAACAGTACCGGCCTACAATGAGCAGTTCTTC. Its protein product is CASSLTVPAYNEQFF.

J is TRBJ2-3 and V is TRBV12-3 or TRBV12-4; a weak D match, TRBD2 (6 bases). This CDR3 is built from 14 residues. Between the trimmed V and J ends, which lost 5 bases and 0 bases, there was a span of 9 bases. Here the CDR3 DNA reads TGTGCCAGCAGTGTAGGGACTAGCACAGATACGCAGTATTTT. This sequence encodes CASSVGTSTDTQYF.

The V and J genes are TRBV7-3 and TRBJ2-3; perhaps TRBD2 as D (5 bases). Germline CDR1 reads SGHTA; CDR2 reads FQGTGA. This CDR3 spans 13 amino acids. V lost 8 bases and J lost 14, with 23 bases in between. The CDR3 DNA is TGTGCCAGCGGGGAAGGGAGCACAGATACGGCGTATTTT. Translated: CASGEGSTDTAYF.